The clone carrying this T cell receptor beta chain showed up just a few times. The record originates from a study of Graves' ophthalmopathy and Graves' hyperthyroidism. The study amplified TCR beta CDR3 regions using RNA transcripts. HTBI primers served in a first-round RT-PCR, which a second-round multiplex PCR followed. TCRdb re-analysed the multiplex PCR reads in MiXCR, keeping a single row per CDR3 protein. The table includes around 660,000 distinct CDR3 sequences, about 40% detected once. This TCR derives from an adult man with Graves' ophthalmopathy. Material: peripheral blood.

The CDR3 reads CASSPIQDSGNTIYF. The CDR3 bases are TGTGCCAGCTCACCGATACAAGACTCTGGAAACACCATATATTTT. The chain has TRBV18 and TRBJ1-3; no definite D call. The CDR3 is made up of 15 amino acids. The germline V gene encodes CDR1 KGHSH and CDR2 LQKENI. V was shortened by 3 bases and J by 0 bases, with 9 bases between the two germline ends.